Detailed here is one T cell receptor beta chain. It has no known antigen specificity. Base qualities are not at hand, and no much larger clone is one base apart. The sample is drawn from a study of blood T cells in healthy people across ages (dated by TCRdb to the mid-2010s). Context from the whole study: In model experiments, roughly one uniquely barcoded TCR beta cDNA molecule per two T cells was captured by template switching. Using deep sequencing normalized with unique cDNA molecular identifiers, the study measured how TCR beta repertoire diversity changes with age. To avoid experimental bias, donors of different ages were spread randomly across the sequencing lanes. The donors were divided into four age groups: young (average around 16 years), middle-aged (around 41), aged (approximately 59) and long-lived (about 90). The study analyzed two additional independent replicas of 1 million unique cDNA reads from the same blood draw for two donors, one aged 18 to 29 and one aged 80 or older.

CDR1 and CDR2 are read off the germline V gene (reference sequence) as DFQATT and SNEGSKA. Trimming removed 3 bases from V and 0 bases from J, leaving 9 bases between the germline ends. The CDR3 starts with the cysteine, ends with the phenylalanine, and has 14 residues. Just CDR3 DNA is preserved here, 42 bases in frame from base 1. The library was obtained by 5' RACE. Sequencing used an Illumina HiSeq 2500. A second about 7 to 12 cycle PCR used a sample-barcoded 5' primer and a J-beta primer mix. A unique molecular identifier was introduced onto each TCR beta cDNA molecule by a template-switch 5' adaptor carrying 12 random nucleotides. Each sample yielded at least 3 million CDR3-containing paired-end reads. All of the RNA was converted into first-strand cDNA using the Mint cDNA synthesis kit, with a TRBC-specific oligonucleotide serving as the primer. All cDNA was treated with uracil-DNA glycosylase and then went through a first 18-cycle PCR with the universal primers M1SS and BC2_uni_R. Turning to the authors' computational methods: Normalization of each sample was performed by random selection of 1 million high-quality reads, each carrying a distinct molecular identifier. Reads with shared molecular identifiers were discarded instead of being binned into consensus sequences. MiTCR, run with a Q25 quality threshold and the strictest error-elimination algorithm, handled CDR3 identification, clonotype clustering and error correction. A nonparametric unseen species model with Euler transformation was used to estimate lower-bound total TCR beta diversity. The public reads were run again by TCRdb, first through fastp at Q25 and then through MiXCR, and only productive beta chains were kept. For every CDR3 protein sequence, its rows merge into one entry that carries the most common genes and DNA. Clone size and V and J calls follow TCRdb, not the original study. This sample lists about 1.4 million distinct CDR3 sequences; approximately 59% were detected once. The ten largest clones take up approximately 7% of the sample.

General findings and caveats noted by the study authors: Because the CMV infection status of the donors was unknown, age-related changes in expanded clonotypes may potentially have been confounded. A strong correlation was found between observed TCR beta diversity and the percentage of naive T cells measured by flow cytometry. Estimates of total diversity based on one million sequenced T cells were considered lower bounds and underestimates. The long-lived group showed more naive CD4+ T cells, fewer expanded clones and increased TCR diversity than the aged group, suggesting age selection. As age increased, observed TCR beta diversity per million T cells dropped in a roughly linear way, and a significant reduction was already evident by age around 41. Conclusive comparison of naive and antigen-experienced compartments was prevented by the profiling of bulk unsorted PBMCs.

The donors were a few dozen Caucasian individuals from Russia, aged roughly 6 to 90 years, who were systemically healthy. Each donor gave about 9.7 milliliters of peripheral blood, drawn into EDTA-treated Vacutainer tubes. Ficoll-Paque density-gradient centrifugation was used to isolate PBMCs, with at least 7 million obtained per sample. Trizol reagent was used to extract total RNA from the PBMCs, yielding at least 5 micrograms per sample. The percentages of naive CD45RAhigh/CD27high T cells were determined by flow cytometry on a PBMC aliquot from every donor. The chain employs TRBV20-1 and TRBJ1-5; the D gene cannot be named for sure. Input material: blood. This sequence was found in a man between 18 and 35 years old in good health. CDR3 protein: CSARTQGSNQPQHF. The nucleotide sequence reads as follows: TGCAGTGCTAGGACCCAAGGTAGCAATCAGCCCCAGCATTTT.